The clone carrying this TCR beta chain has ten or more counts. Its antigen remains unknown. Amplification of TCR beta CDR3 regions used RNA as the template. Using the HTBI primer set, a first-round RT-PCR was run on the TCR CDR3. TCRdb processed the multiplex PCR reads anew with MiXCR; each CDR3 protein has one entry. The table has about 360,000 distinct CDR3 sequences, roughly 13% seen once. Diagnoses used clinical symptoms, serum thyroxine and TRAb, thyroid ultrasound and orbital computed tomography. The data originate from a study of T cells in Graves' hyperthyroidism and ophthalmopathy. Study-level results: Most clonotypes expanded in the thyroid (above 0.001) were also present in blood. Ophthalmopathy stood apart from stable hyperthyroidism in a 13 V-J model.

The germline V gene has CDR1 SGHAT and CDR2 FQDESV (reference sequence). The CDR3 extends over 14 amino acids. Trimming removed 6 bases from V and 4 bases from J, with 15 bases in between. This sequence originates from a woman younger than 30 with Graves' hyperthyroidism. The sequenced material came from blood. The V and J genes are TRBV11-1 and TRBJ1-2, with a weak D call TRBD1 (5 bases). Here the CDR3 DNA reads TGTGCCAGCAGTTCCGGGACCGCTTTCTATGGCTACACCTTC. It specifies CASSSGTAFYGYTF.